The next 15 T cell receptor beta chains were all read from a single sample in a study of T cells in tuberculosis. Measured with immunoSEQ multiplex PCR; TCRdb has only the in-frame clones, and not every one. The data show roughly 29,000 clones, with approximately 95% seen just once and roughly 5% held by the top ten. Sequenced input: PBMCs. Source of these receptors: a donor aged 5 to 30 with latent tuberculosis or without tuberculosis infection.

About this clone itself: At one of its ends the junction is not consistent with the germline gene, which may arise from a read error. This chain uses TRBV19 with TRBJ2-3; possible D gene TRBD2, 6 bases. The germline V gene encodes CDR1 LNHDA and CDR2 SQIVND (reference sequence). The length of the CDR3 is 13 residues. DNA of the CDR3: TGTGCCTGTAGGGAGCGGGGCACAGATACGCAGTATTTT. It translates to CACRERGTDTQYF.

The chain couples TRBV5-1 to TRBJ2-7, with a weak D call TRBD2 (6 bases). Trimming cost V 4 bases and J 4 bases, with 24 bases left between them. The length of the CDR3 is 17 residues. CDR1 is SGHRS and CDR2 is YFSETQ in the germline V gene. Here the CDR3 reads CASSPQPGPRGRYEQYF. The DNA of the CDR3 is TGCGCCAGCAGCCCTCAACCGGGACCCCGGGGGAGGTACGAGCAGTACTTC.

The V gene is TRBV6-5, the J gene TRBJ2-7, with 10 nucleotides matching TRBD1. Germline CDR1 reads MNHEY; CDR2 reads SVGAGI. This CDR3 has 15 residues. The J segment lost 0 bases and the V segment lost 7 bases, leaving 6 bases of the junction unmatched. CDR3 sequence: CASTPGQGLSYEQYF. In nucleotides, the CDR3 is TGTGCCAGCACCCCGGGACAGGGGCTCTCCTACGAGCAGTACTTC.

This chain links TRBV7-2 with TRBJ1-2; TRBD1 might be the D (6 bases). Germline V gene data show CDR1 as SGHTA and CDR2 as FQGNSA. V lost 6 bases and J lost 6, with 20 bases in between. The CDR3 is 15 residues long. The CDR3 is CASSSGLQGRDGYTF. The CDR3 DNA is TGTGCCAGCAGTTCAGGTCTTCAGGGGAGGGATGGCTACACCTTC.

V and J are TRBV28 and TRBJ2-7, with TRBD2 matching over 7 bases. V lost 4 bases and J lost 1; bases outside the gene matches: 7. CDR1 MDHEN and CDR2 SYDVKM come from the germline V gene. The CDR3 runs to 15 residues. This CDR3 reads CASSSPSGVSYEQYF. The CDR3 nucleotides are TGTGCCAGCAGTTCTCCTAGCGGAGTTTCCTACGAGCAGTACTTC.

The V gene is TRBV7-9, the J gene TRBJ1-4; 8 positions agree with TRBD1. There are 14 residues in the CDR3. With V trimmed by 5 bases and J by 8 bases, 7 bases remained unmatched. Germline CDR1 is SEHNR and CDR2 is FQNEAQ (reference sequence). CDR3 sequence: CASSPDREEEKLFF. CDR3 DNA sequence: TGTGCCAGCAGCCCGGACAGGGAAGAAGAAAAACTGTTTTTT.

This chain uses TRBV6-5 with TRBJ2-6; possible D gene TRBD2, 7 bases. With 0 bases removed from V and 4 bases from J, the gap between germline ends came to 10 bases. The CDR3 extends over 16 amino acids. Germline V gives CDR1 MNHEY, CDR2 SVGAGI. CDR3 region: CASSYSGGPGANVLTF. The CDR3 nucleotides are TGTGCCAGCAGTTACTCGGGGGGGCCGGGGGCCAACGTCCTGACTTTC.

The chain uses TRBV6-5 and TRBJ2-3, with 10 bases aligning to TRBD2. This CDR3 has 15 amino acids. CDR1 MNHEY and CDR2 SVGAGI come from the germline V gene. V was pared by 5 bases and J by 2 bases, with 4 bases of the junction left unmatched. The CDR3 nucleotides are TGTGCCAGCAGTCCTGGGACTAGCGACACAGATACGCAGTATTTT. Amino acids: CASSPGTSDTDTQYF.

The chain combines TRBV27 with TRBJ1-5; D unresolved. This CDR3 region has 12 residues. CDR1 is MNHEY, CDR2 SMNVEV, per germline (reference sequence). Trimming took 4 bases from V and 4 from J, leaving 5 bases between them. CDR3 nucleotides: TGTGCCAGCAGTTCACTTAATCAGCCCCAGCATTTT. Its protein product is CASSSLNQPQHF.

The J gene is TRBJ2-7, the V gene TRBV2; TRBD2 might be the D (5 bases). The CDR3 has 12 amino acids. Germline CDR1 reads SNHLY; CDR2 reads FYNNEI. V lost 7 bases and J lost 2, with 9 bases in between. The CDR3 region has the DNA TGTGCCAGCACCGGCGGGCCCTACGAGCAGTACTTC. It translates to CASTGGPYEQYF. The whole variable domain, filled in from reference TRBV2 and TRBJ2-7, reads EPEVTQTPSHQVTQMGQEVILRCVPISNHLYFYWYRQILGQKVEFLVSFYNNEISEKSEIFDDQFSVERPDGSNFTLKIRSTKLEDSAMYFCASTGGPYEQYFGPGTRLTVT.

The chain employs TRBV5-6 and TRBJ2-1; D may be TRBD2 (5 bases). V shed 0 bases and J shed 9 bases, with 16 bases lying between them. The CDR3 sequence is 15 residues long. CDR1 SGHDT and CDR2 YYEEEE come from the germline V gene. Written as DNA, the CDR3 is TGTGCCAGCAGCTTGGCCCCAACCATGGGGAGTGAGCAGTTCTTC. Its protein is CASSLAPTMGSEQFF.

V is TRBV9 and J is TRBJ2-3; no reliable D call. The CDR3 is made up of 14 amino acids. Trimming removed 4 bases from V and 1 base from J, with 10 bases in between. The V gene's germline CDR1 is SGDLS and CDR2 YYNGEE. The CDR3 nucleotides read TGTGCCAGCAGCCCCTCTGGGCGCACAGATACGCAGTATTTT. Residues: CASSPSGRTDTQYF.

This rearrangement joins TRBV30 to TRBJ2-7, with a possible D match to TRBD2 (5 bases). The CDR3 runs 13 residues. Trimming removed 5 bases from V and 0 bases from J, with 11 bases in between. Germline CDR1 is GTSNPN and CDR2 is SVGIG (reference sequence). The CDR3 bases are TGTGCCTGGGCGGGCGGCTACTCCTACGAGCAGTACTTC. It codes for CAWAGGYSYEQYF.

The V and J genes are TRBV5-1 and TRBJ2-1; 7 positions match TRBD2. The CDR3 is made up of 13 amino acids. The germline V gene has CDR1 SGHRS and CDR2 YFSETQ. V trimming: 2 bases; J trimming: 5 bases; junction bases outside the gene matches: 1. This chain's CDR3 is CASSLAGNNEQFF. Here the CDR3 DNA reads TGCGCCAGCAGCTTAGCGGGAAACAATGAGCAGTTCTTC. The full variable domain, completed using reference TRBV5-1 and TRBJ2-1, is KAGVTQTPRYLIKTRGQQVTLSCSPISGHRSVSWYQQTPGQGLQFLFEYFSETQRNKGNFPGRFSGRQFSNSRSEMNVSTLELGDSALYLCASSLAGNNEQFFGPGTRLTVL.

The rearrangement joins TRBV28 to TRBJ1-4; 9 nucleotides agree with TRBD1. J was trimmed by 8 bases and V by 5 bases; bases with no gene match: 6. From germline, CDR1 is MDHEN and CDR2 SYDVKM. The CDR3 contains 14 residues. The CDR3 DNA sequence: TGTGCCAGCAGTGTGACAGGGGGGGAGGAAAAACTGTTTTTT. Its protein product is CASSVTGGEEKLFF. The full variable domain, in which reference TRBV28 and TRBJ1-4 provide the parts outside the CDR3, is DVKVTQSSRYLVKRTGEKVFLECVQDMDHENMFWYRQDPGLGLRLIYFSYDVKMKEKGDIPEGYSVSREKKERFSLILESASTNQTSMYLCASSVTGGEEKLFFGSGTQLSVL.